This passage covers 4 T cell receptor beta chains from one sample sequenced in a study of blood T cell repertoires in COVID-19. Sequencing was performed with immunoSEQ multiplex PCR; in TCRdb, only in-frame clones are kept and a portion is missing. The data contain approximately 300,000 clones, 90% of them singletons. The sample comprised PBMCs or T cells enriched from blood (not recorded which). These receptors all stem from a man aged 55 to 70 who had recovered from COVID-19.

The rearrangement links TRBV6-1 to TRBJ1-1; D remains ambiguous. Germline-derived CDR1 and CDR2 are MNHNS and SASEGT. The CDR3 has 16 residues. Trimming left V 3 bases short and J 3 bases short, with 17 bases between. CDR3 protein: CASSEEVPYGDTEAFF. Here the CDR3 DNA reads TGTGCCAGCAGTGAGGAGGTCCCTTATGGGGACACTGAAGCTTTCTTT.

J is TRBJ2-7 and V is TRBV5-5; D is ambiguous. V gave up 0 bases and J gave up 4 bases, with 2 bases separating them. Germline CDR1 is SGHKS and CDR2 is YYEKEE (reference sequence). This CDR3 contains 11 residues. The CDR3 here is CASSLVYEQYF. CDR3 coding DNA: TGTGCCAGCAGCTTGGTATACGAGCAGTACTTC.

This chain connects TRBV6-5 to TRBJ1-2; D gene uncertain. CDR1 is MNHEY and CDR2 is SVGAGI in the germline V gene. V was shortened by 2 bases and J by 3 bases, with 16 bases between the two germline ends. This CDR3 comprises 16 residues. The CDR3 DNA sequence: TGTGCCAGCAGTTACCTCGTCCCGGCTCAGGACTATGGCTACACCTTC. It is translated as CASSYLVPAQDYGYTF.

The chain links TRBV6-2 or TRBV6-3 to TRBJ1-5, with D unresolved. CDR3 length equals 16 residues. Trimming removed 0 bases at V and 2 bases at J, with 11 bases between. CDR1 MNHEY and CDR2 SVGEGT come from the germline V gene. CDR3 DNA sequence: TGTGCCAGCAGTTACTCGGTTAGCGCCGGCAATCAGCCCCAGCATTTT. Translated: CASSYSVSAGNQPQHF.